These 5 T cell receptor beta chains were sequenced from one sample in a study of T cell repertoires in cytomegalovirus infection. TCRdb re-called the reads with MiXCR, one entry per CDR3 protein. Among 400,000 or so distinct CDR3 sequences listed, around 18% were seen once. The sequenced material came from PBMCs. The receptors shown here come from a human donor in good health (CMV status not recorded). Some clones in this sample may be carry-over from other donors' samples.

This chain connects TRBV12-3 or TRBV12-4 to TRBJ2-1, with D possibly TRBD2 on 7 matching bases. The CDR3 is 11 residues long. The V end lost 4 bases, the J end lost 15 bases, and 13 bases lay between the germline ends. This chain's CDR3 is CASSWGGKPFF. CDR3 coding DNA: TGTGCCAGCAGTTGGGGGGGCAAACCGTTCTTC.

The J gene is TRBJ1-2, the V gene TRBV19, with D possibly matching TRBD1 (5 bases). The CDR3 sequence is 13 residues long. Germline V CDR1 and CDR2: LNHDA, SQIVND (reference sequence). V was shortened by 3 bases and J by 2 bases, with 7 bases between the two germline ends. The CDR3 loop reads CASSMDTNYGYTF. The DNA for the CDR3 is TGTGCCAGTAGTATGGACACCAACTATGGCTACACCTTC.

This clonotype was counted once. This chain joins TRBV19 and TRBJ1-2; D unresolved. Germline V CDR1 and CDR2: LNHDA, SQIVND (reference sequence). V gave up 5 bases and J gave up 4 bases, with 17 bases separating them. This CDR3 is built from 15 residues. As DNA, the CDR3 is TGTGCCAGTAGTCCGTTTCAAGGATCCCTCTATGGCTACACCTTC. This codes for CASSPFQGSLYGYTF.

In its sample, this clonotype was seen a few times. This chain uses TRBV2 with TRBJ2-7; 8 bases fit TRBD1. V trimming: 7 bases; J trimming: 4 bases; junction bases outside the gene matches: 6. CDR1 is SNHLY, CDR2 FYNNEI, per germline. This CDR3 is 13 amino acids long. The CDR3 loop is CASTTDRVYEQYF. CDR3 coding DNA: TGTGCCAGCACCACGGACAGGGTTTACGAGCAGTACTTC.

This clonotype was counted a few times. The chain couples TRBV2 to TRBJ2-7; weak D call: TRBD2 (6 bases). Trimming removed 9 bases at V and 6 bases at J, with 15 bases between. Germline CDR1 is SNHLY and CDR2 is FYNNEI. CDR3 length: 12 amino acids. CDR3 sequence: CASRSEGSEQYF. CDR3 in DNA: TGTGCCAGTCGGTCGGAGGGGAGCGAGCAGTACTTC.